Described below is a single T cell receptor beta chain sequence and its context. Recruitment covered 20 to 25 US areas and drew participants whose ages spanned roughly 18 to 89 years. Clinical histories supplied by participants themselves formed the basis of cohort assignment. The record originates from a study of blood T cell repertoires in COVID-19. Authors' methods: Amplified reference gene primers provided the basis for estimating nucleated cell counts. Libraries were prepared by immunoSEQ multiplex PCR; TCRdb keeps only in-frame clonotypes and omits some of them. That table furnishes V, J and clone size, whereas the DNA furnished D and trimming. The sample includes about 160,000 clones, around 88% of them seen just once. The germline V gene has CDR1 PRHDT and CDR2 FYEKMQ (reference sequence). V lost 5 bases, J lost 4 bases, and 9 bases lay in between. The CDR3 totals 13 residues.

The TCR was taken from a woman aged 50 to 65 in a cohort exposed to, infected with or recovered from COVID-19 (not recorded which). Sequencing was carried out using PBMCs or T cells enriched from blood (not recorded which). The chain has TRBV13 and TRBJ2-4; maybe TRBD1 (6 bases). The CDR3 spells CASSRDKKNIQYF. CDR3 bases: TGTGCCAGCAGCAGGGACAAAAAAAACATTCAGTACTTC.